The text below deals with one T cell receptor beta chain. Its target is unknown. Patients newly diagnosed with hyperthyroidism, under 2 months' duration, were aged 18 to 65, the study reports. Excluded were patients with other autoimmune diseases, uncontrolled infections, pregnancy or lactation. The study amplified TCR beta CDR3 regions using RNA transcripts. HTBI-primed RT-PCR formed the first round, and a multiplex PCR formed the second. Via MiXCR, TCRdb re-called the multiplex PCR reads, giving one row per CDR3 protein. The repertoire includes over a million distinct CDR3 sequences, roughly two fifths of them detected once, and 11% sits in the top ten. This sample was included in a study of Graves' ophthalmopathy and Graves' hyperthyroidism. Study-wide results and limits: A 13-signature model separated ophthalmopathy from stable hyperthyroidism, reaching 85% to 90% sensitivity and about 81% specificity cross-validated. Detection in blood was also observed for most expanded thyroid clonotypes above 0.001 frequency.

V was shortened by 7 bases and J by 5 bases, with 20 bases between the two germline ends. CDR1 MDHEN and CDR2 SYDVKM come from the germline V gene. The CDR3 has 16 residues. V is TRBV28 and J is TRBJ1-4; weak D call: TRBD1 (6 bases). The sample consisted of peripheral blood or thyroid tissue (not recorded which). This receptor was taken from an adult man with Graves' hyperthyroidism. CDR3: CASISVAGQWNEKLFF. The DNA for the CDR3 is TGTGCCAGCATATCGGTAGCTGGACAGTGGAATGAAAAACTGTTTTTT.